Below, one TCR beta chain is given with its context. The RNA input was about 0.45 to 1 ug, and it was reverse transcribed with random hexamers. Each CDR3 protein is one row after TCRdb ran MiXCR on the immunoSEQ multiplex PCR reads. The data hold about 190,000 distinct CDR3 sequences, with over 85% observed a single time. The entry originates in a study of CD8 T cells in Susac syndrome. Deletions cut 4 bases from V and 2 bases from J, with 9 bases between. CDR3 length: 14 residues. The germline gives CDR1 KGHSH, CDR2 LQKENI. CD8+ and CD4+ T cells circulating in blood were sequenced for TCR beta. V gene TRBV18 combines with J gene TRBJ1-5; D may be TRBD1 (5 bases). Sequenced input: CD4+ T cells from PBMCs. The sequence was collected from a human donor in good health. The CDR3: CASSRDVGNQPQHF. CDR3 nucleotides: TGTGCCAGCTCACGGGACGTCGGCAATCAGCCCCAGCATTTT. Full variable domain (outside the CDR3, taken from reference TRBV18 and TRBJ1-5): NAGVMQNPRHLVRRRGQEARLRCSPMKGHSHVYWYRQLPEEGLKFMVYLQKENIIDESGMPKERFSAEFPKEGPSILRIQQVVRGDSAAYFCASSRDVGNQPQHFGDGTRLSIL.